Sequencing of this TCR beta chain was carried out in a study of T cell repertoires in cytomegalovirus infection. Study at large: Matching HLA type, along with CMV infection, was indicated by public TCR beta signatures.

Notes on this clonotype: It is unclear where the CDR3 begins or ends on the DNA, so no DNA is shown, and the CDR3 is as TCRdb lists it.

TCRdb used MiXCR to reprocess the reads, holding one entry per CDR3 protein. The sample lists some 390,000 distinct CDR3 sequences; roughly 18% were seen once. The CDR3 sequence runs 17 residues, both termini included. The sample was PBMCs. The TCR originated in a human donor in good health (CMV status not recorded). Some clones in this sample may be carry-over from other donors' samples. The chain combines TRBV12-3 or TRBV12-4 with TRBJ2-3; the table names TRBD1, a call not compared with the DNA. The CDR3 is CASSSSIAGAGTDTQYF.